A single sample gave rise to the 27 T cell receptor beta chains below, sequenced in a study of identical twins. Each CDR3 protein gets one entry after TCRdb re-called the 5' RACE reads with MiXCR. The data hold 400,000 to 600,000 distinct CDR3 sequences, with about a fifth observed a single time. These same records also appear under a second study, on yellow fever vaccine responses in identical twins.

What was sequenced was CD4+ T cells sorted from blood. These receptors all stem from a woman younger than 35 in good health.

This sequence joins TRBV10-3 and TRBJ2-2; D unclear. V was shortened by 4 bases and J by 0 bases, with 9 bases between the two germline ends. The germline CDR1 and CDR2 sequences are ENHRY and SYGVKD. This CDR3 contains 15 residues. The CDR3 sequence is CAISAPPTNTGELFF. CDR3 DNA sequence: TGTGCCATCAGTGCACCTCCAACGAACACCGGGGAGCTGTTTTTT.

The J gene is TRBJ2-1, the V gene TRBV7-3; a weak D match, TRBD2 (5 bases). Trimming pared 2 bases from V and 4 bases from J, leaving 12 bases between. This CDR3 spans 15 amino acids. Germline values: CDR1 SGHTA, CDR2 FQGTGA. CDR3 residues: CASSLGEGRYNEQFF. The CDR3 coding sequence is TGTGCCAGCAGCTTAGGAGAGGGTCGATACAATGAGCAGTTCTTC.

This chain uses TRBV7-9 with TRBJ2-3; 16 positions match TRBD2. This CDR3 region has 17 residues. J gave up 6 bases and V 4 bases, and 7 bases lay outside the gene matches. Germline-derived CDR1 and CDR2 are SEHNR and FQNEAQ (reference sequence). The CDR3 loop is CASSSPGLAGGSDTQYF. Here the CDR3 DNA reads TGTGCCAGCAGCTCACCGGGACTAGCGGGAGGGTCCGATACGCAGTATTTT.

This clonotype has only a few counts. V usage is TRBV6-1 and J usage is TRBJ2-7; 11 bases line up with TRBD2. Germline V gives CDR1 MNHNS, CDR2 SASEGT. CDR3 length equals 18 residues. V lost 5 bases and J lost 12; bases outside the gene matches: 24. Here the CDR3 DNA reads TGTGCCAGCAGTCCCCGGGACAGGGTTGGCACTAGCGGGAGTGCGATGTACTTC. Translated, it gives CASSPRDRVGTSGSAMYF.

This chain connects TRBV27 to TRBJ2-3; 7 bases line up with TRBD2. V lost 2 bases and J lost 1; bases outside the gene matches: 3. Germline CDR1 MNHEY, CDR2 SMNVEV (reference sequence). This CDR3 has 15 residues. This chain's CDR3 is CASSLGLERTDTQYF. The CDR3 region has the DNA TGTGCCAGCAGTTTAGGACTAGAGCGCACAGATACGCAGTATTTT.

The J gene is TRBJ2-2, the V gene TRBV29-1; TRBD1 agrees at 10 bases. Germline CDR1 is SQVTM and CDR2 is ANQGSEA. The CDR3 sequence is 14 residues long. J lost 3 bases, V lost 4 bases, and 2 bases had no gene match. The DNA of the CDR3 is TGCAGCGTTGGACAGGGGGCGCACACCGGGGAGCTGTTTTTT. This codes for CSVGQGAHTGELFF.

The chain links TRBV15 to TRBJ2-1, with 11 bases aligning to TRBD2. CDR1 and CDR2 (germline): LNHNV, YYDKDF (reference sequence). The CDR3 is 15 residues long. V dropped 1 base and J dropped 10; count of bases not matched to a gene: 6. CDR3 nucleotide sequence: TGTGCCACCAGCAGAGGTCCTAGCGGGGGGTTAGAGCAGTTCTTC. This codes for CATSRGPSGGLEQFF.

This clonotype was recorded a few times. The V and J genes are TRBV28 and TRBJ1-3, with D maybe TRBD1 (6 bases). Germline V gives CDR1 MDHEN, CDR2 SYDVKM. V shed 7 bases and J shed 4 bases, with 17 bases lying between them. This CDR3 contains 15 residues. DNA for the CDR3: TGTGCCAGCAAGGAACAGGGAAGTGGAGGAAACACCATATATTTT. Encoded protein: CASKEQGSGGNTIYF.

Only a few counts were recorded for this clonotype. The chain joins TRBV7-9 to TRBJ1-4, with a possible D match to TRBD1 (6 bases). The V end lost 5 bases, the J end lost 2 bases, and 15 bases lay between the germline ends. Germline-derived CDR1 and CDR2 are SEHNR and FQNEAQ (reference sequence). The CDR3 runs 16 residues. Here the CDR3 reads CASSQQGAVTNEKLFF. DNA for the CDR3: TGTGCCAGCAGCCAACAGGGAGCAGTGACTAATGAAAAACTGTTTTTT.

The chain is built from TRBV13 and TRBJ2-3; D assignment may be TRBD1 or TRBD2 (5 bases each). CDR1 and CDR2 (germline): PRHDT, FYEKMQ (reference sequence). CDR3 size: 14 residues. V was cut by 5 bases and J by 3 bases, with 12 bases left in between. The CDR3 region is CASSRGGMTDTQYF. Here the CDR3 DNA reads TGTGCCAGCAGCCGTGGGGGTATGACAGATACGCAGTATTTT.

This clonotype has a handful of counts. This chain connects TRBV6-1 to TRBJ1-5; unclear D gene. Germline loops: CDR1 MNHNS, CDR2 SASEGT. The ends were cut back, 6 bases at V and 6 bases at J, with 9 bases in the middle. The CDR3 consists of 12 residues. The CDR3 nucleotides read TGTGCCAGCAGGGGAGAAGGTCAGCCCCAGCATTTT. Amino acid sequence: CASRGEGQPQHF.

The chain couples TRBV5-1 to TRBJ2-5; no firm D call. Germline-derived CDR1 and CDR2 are SGHRS and YFSETQ. The CDR3 is made up of 14 amino acids. The V end was cut by 1 base, the J end by 5 bases, with 12 bases between. CDR3 nucleotides: TGCGCCAGCAGCTTGATCTCTCCTGGGGAGACCCAGTACTTC. Protein product: CASSLISPGETQYF.

This clonotype was seen only a few times. The gene calls are TRBV5-5 and TRBJ2-1, with 9 nucleotides matching TRBD2. V shed 5 bases, J shed 4 bases, and the junction held 16 bases outside the gene matches. Germline CDR1 SGHKS, CDR2 YYEKEE (reference sequence). The CDR3 extends over 18 amino acids. CDR3: CASSYAPVGLAGYNEQFF. The CDR3 region has the DNA TGTGCCAGCAGTTATGCCCCAGTGGGGCTAGCGGGATACAATGAGCAGTTCTTC.

This clonotype was observed a few times. The rearrangement links TRBV6-5 to TRBJ2-3; 7 bases are shared with TRBD1. J was trimmed by 2 bases and V by 2 bases; bases with no gene match: 10. The germline V gene has CDR1 MNHEY and CDR2 SVGAGI. There are 17 residues in the CDR3. The CDR3 reads CASSYPPTGTPTDTQYF. The CDR3 coding sequence is TGTGCCAGCAGTTACCCCCCGACAGGGACCCCCACAGATACGCAGTATTTT.

In DNA form, the CDR3 reads TGTGCCAGCAGCACCCGGGCTAGCCTTCAAAATGGGGGCTCCTACGAGCAGTACTTC. Encoded protein: CASSTRASLQNGGSYEQYF. The gene calls are TRBV12-3 or TRBV12-4 and TRBJ2-7; either TRBD1 or TRBD2 may fit D (5 bases each). The CDR3 length is 19 residues. Between the trimmed V and J ends, which lost 6 bases and 0 bases, there was a span of 27 bases.

This clonotype has just a few counts. The chain combines TRBV20-1 with TRBJ1-1, with D uncertain. V lost 1 base to trimming and J lost 1 base, with 10 bases between them. The CDR3 sequence is 14 residues long. Germline V gene sequence: CDR1 DFQATT, CDR2 SNEGSKA (reference sequence). As DNA, the CDR3 is TGCAGTGCTAGAGTGTTTAAGGAGAACACTGAAGCTTTCTTT. Its translation is CSARVFKENTEAFF.

V is TRBV20-1 and J is TRBJ2-2; possibly TRBD1 for D (5 bases). Germline V gene lookup returns CDR1 DFQATT and CDR2 SNEGSKA (reference sequence). The CDR3 consists of 11 residues. The V and J ends lost 6 bases and 6 bases respectively, with 8 bases between them. The CDR3 nucleotides are TGCAGTGCGGCAGGGTCCGGGGAGCTGTTTTTT. It specifies CSAAGSGELFF.

This clonotype was seen a handful of times. The V and J genes are TRBV7-9 and TRBJ2-6; 8 bases are a match to TRBD1. Germline lookup yields CDR1 SEHNR and CDR2 FQNEAQ (reference sequence). The CDR3 loop spans 17 amino acids. Trimming removed 8 bases from V and 0 bases from J; junction bases left unmatched: 9. CDR3 sequence (DNA): TGTGCCAGCTACAGGGACAGGAGTTTCTCTGGGGCCAACGTCCTGACTTTC. Its translation is CASYRDRSFSGANVLTF.

V usage is TRBV28 and J usage is TRBJ2-3; 7 nucleotides agree with TRBD1. Trimming removed 6 bases from V and 0 bases from J; junction bases left unmatched: 12. Germline V gene sequence: CDR1 MDHEN, CDR2 SYDVKM. The CDR3 has 17 residues. The CDR3 is CASSFSTGVSSTDTQYF. In DNA, the CDR3 is TGTGCCAGCAGCTTCTCAACAGGGGTTTCTAGCACAGATACGCAGTATTTT. Drawing the rest from reference TRBV28 and TRBJ2-3, the complete variable domain is DVKVTQSSRYLVKRTGEKVFLECVQDMDHENMFWYRQDPGLGLRLIYFSYDVKMKEKGDIPEGYSVSREKKERFSLILESASTNQTSMYLCASSFSTGVSSTDTQYFGPGTRLTVL.

This clonotype occurred a few times. The rearrangement uses TRBV20-1 and TRBJ2-1, with D perhaps TRBD1 (5 bases). CDR1 and CDR2 from the germline V gene are DFQATT and SNEGSKA (reference sequence). The CDR3 length is 12 residues. Trimming removed 3 bases at V and 5 bases at J, with 8 bases between. CDR3 nucleotides: TGCAGTGCTAGTAGACAGAACAATGAGCAGTTCTTC. Its protein is CSASRQNNEQFF.

DNA for the CDR3: TGTGCCAGCAGTCAAGGGCGACTAGCGGGTTTGTCCGGGGAGCTGTTTTTT. This codes for CASSQGRLAGLSGELFF. The chain uses TRBV12-3 or TRBV12-4 and TRBJ2-2; TRBD2 matches 10 bases. V dropped 5 bases and J dropped 6; count of bases not matched to a gene: 12. The CDR3 runs to 17 residues.

CDR3 sequence: CASSQETGTANTYEQYF. CDR3 nucleotides: TGCGCCAGCAGCCAGGAAACCGGGACAGCAAATACCTACGAGCAGTACTTC. The rearrangement links TRBV4-1 to TRBJ2-7; TRBD1 agrees at 7 bases. Germline V gene sequence: CDR1 MGHRA, CDR2 YSYEKL. V shed 3 bases, J shed 2 bases, and the junction held 13 bases outside the gene matches. The CDR3 consists of 17 residues.

This clonotype was recorded a few times. The V call is TRBV7-2, the J call TRBJ2-1; 7 bases line up with TRBD2. The germline V gene encodes CDR1 SGHTA and CDR2 FQGNSA. This CDR3 has 14 residues. J was trimmed by 8 bases and V by 5 bases; bases with no gene match: 9. The CDR3 region is CASSRDYLSDEQFF. CDR3 sequence (DNA): TGTGCCAGCAGCCGGGACTACTTGAGCGATGAGCAGTTCTTC.

The chain couples TRBV20-1 to TRBJ2-3; no clear D. In germline, CDR1 is DFQATT, CDR2 SNEGSKA (reference sequence). The CDR3 is 13 amino acids. Between the trimmed V and J ends, which lost 3 bases and 3 bases, there was a span of 10 bases. Here the CDR3 reads CSARGFGTDTQYF. CDR3 nucleotide sequence: TGCAGTGCTAGGGGCTTCGGGACAGATACGCAGTATTTT.

V and J are TRBV20-1 and TRBJ2-4, with D hard to call. Germline assignment: CDR1 DFQATT and CDR2 SNEGSKA (reference sequence). Trimming removed 3 bases from V and 0 bases from J, with 12 bases in between. The CDR3 is 15 residues long. CDR3 residues: CSASLATLAKNIQYF. CDR3 in DNA: TGCAGTGCTAGTTTAGCTACCCTAGCCAAAAACATTCAGTACTTC.

This clonotype showed up many times. V is TRBV3-1 and J is TRBJ1-1; TRBD1 aligns across 7 bases. The CDR3 is made up of 15 amino acids. V dropped 0 bases and J dropped 5; count of bases not matched to a gene: 6. Germline V lookup: CDR1 LGHDT, CDR2 YNNKEL (reference sequence). CDR3 sequence reads: CASSQDRQGRTEAFF. In DNA, the CDR3 is TGTGCCAGCAGCCAAGATCGACAGGGCCGGACTGAAGCTTTCTTT. The whole variable domain, filled in from reference TRBV3-1 and TRBJ1-1, reads DTAVSQTPKYLVTQMGNDKSIKCEQNLGHDTMYWYKQDSKKFLKIMFSYNNKELIINETVPNRFSPKSPDKAHLNLHINSLELGDSAVYFCASSQDRQGRTEAFFGQGTRLTVV.

This clonotype was detected only a few times. The chain recombines TRBV7-2 with TRBJ1-1; D call uncertain. CDR1 and CDR2 (germline): SGHTA, FQGNSA. Trimming pared 3 bases from V and 4 bases from J, leaving 6 bases between. The length of the CDR3 is 12 residues. The CDR3 nucleotides read TGTGCCAGCAGCTTGAGTATCACTGAAGCTTTCTTT. Translation: CASSLSITEAFF.